Listed here are 20 T cell receptor beta chains from one sample, sequenced in a study of CD8+CD57+ T cells in acquired aplastic anemia. An expansion of CD8+CD57+ cells by flow cytometry had been shown in patients chosen for sequencing. Investigators profiled TCR beta VDJ and CDR3 from genomic DNA template. Via MiXCR, TCRdb re-called the reads, giving one row per CDR3 protein. The table shows some 92,000 distinct CDR3 sequences, with around two thirds occurring only once. Sequences were obtained from sorted CD4+, CD8+, or CD8+CD57+ T cells (not recorded which) from PBMCs. The source of these receptors is a human donor with aplastic anemia.

The chain uses TRBV10-3 and TRBJ2-5; D may be TRBD1 (6 bases). Germline CDR1 ENHRY, CDR2 SYGVKD. This CDR3 is 14 amino acids long. V dropped 10 bases and J dropped 7 bases, with 22 bases sitting between them. CDR3 in amino acids: CATRSQGPSVTQYF. The CDR3 DNA is TGTGCCACCCGTTCACAGGGTCCAAGTGTGACCCAGTACTTC.

Only a few counts were recorded for this clonotype. The chain has TRBV7-9 and TRBJ1-2; tentative D call: TRBD1 (5 bases). V lost 3 bases and J lost 4, with 6 bases in between. The CDR3 has 12 residues. Germline V gives CDR1 SEHNR, CDR2 FQNEAQ (reference sequence). CDR3 bases: TGTGCCAGCAGCTTGGGGGTCTATGGCTACACCTTC. Its translation: CASSLGVYGYTF. Together with reference TRBV7-9 and TRBJ1-2, the CDR3 gives the full variable domain: DTGVSQNPRHKITKRGQNVTFRCDPISEHNRLYWYRQTLGQGPEFLTYFQNEAQLEKSRLLSDRFSAERPKGSFSTLEIQRTEQGDSAMYLCASSLGVYGYTFGSGTRLTVV.

The V and J genes are TRBV2 and TRBJ2-3, with TRBD2 as a possible D gene (5 bases). This CDR3 is 13 amino acids long. Trimming pared 1 base from V and 4 bases from J, leaving 6 bases between. In germline, CDR1 is SNHLY, CDR2 FYNNEI. The CDR3 here is CASSEGGPDTQYF. CDR3 nucleotides: TGTGCCAGCAGTGAAGGAGGGCCAGATACGCAGTATTTT.

The chain joins TRBV19 to TRBJ2-2; no clear D gene. Trimming took 1 base from V and 5 from J, leaving 8 bases between them. The germline V gene encodes CDR1 LNHDA and CDR2 SQIVND (reference sequence). This CDR3 contains 14 residues. In DNA form, the CDR3 reads TGTGCCAGTAGTATAGGGATCGATACCGGGGAGCTGTTTTTT. Residues: CASSIGIDTGELFF.

The table lists this clonotype with a few counts. The chain carries TRBV29-1 and TRBJ2-7; the D gene is possibly TRBD2 (6 bases). Per germline, CDR1 SQVTM and CDR2 ANQGSEA. Trimming left V 4 bases short and J 5 bases short, with 15 bases between. The CDR3 covers 13 residues. CDR3 residues: CSVGDWGSNEQYF. The CDR3 bases are TGCAGCGTTGGGGACTGGGGAAGTAACGAGCAGTACTTC.

This clonotype has just a few counts. The chain uses TRBV27 and TRBJ2-3; maybe TRBD2 (6 bases). V was shortened by 0 bases and J by 5 bases, with 9 bases between the two germline ends. Germline V lookup: CDR1 MNHEY, CDR2 SMNVEV (reference sequence). The CDR3 is 14 residues long. CDR3 amino acids: CASSLSRRGDTQYF. DNA for the CDR3: TGTGCCAGCAGTTTATCGAGGAGGGGAGATACGCAGTATTTT.

The chain uses TRBV7-2 and TRBJ2-7, with 8 nucleotides matching TRBD2. Germline CDR1 and CDR2: SGHTA and FQGNSA. The CDR3 sequence is 14 residues long. V gave up 3 bases and J gave up 4 bases; unmatched junction bases: 5. CDR3 sequence reads: CASSFGLALYEQYF. The CDR3 DNA is TGTGCCAGCAGCTTCGGACTAGCTTTATACGAGCAGTACTTC. The full variable domain, with the rest looked up from reference TRBV7-2 and TRBJ2-7, is GAGVSQSPSNKVTEKGKDVELRCDPISGHTALYWYRQSLGQGLEFLIYFQGNSAPDKSGLPSDRFSAERTGGSVSTLTIQRTQQEDSAVYLCASSFGLALYEQYFGPGTRLTVT.

This chain links TRBV7-8 with TRBJ1-1, with a tentative D call TRBD1 (6 bases). There are 14 residues in the CDR3. Trimming took off 1 base at V and 3 bases at J, with 9 bases between the two ends. The germline CDR1 and CDR2 sequences are SGHVS and FQNEAQ. The CDR3 DNA reads as TGTGCCAGCAGCTTAGGCAGGGGATACACTGAAGCTTTCTTT. Protein: CASSLGRGYTEAFF.

The chain uses TRBV7-9 and TRBJ2-5; no reliable D call. The CDR3 loop spans 16 amino acids. With 4 bases removed from V and 2 bases from J, the gap between germline ends came to 17 bases. Germline V lookup: CDR1 SEHNR, CDR2 FQNEAQ (reference sequence). In DNA, the CDR3 is TGTGCCAGCAGCTCCTCCCCCTCGCCGCTTCAAGAGACCCAGTACTTC. Translating gives CASSSSPSPLQETQYF.

This sequence joins TRBV7-2 and TRBJ2-5; D not resolved. V was pared by 1 base and J by 4 bases, with 7 bases between. CDR3 length: 13 residues. CDR1 is SGHTA and CDR2 is FQGNSA in the germline V gene. The CDR3 protein is CASSLVRSETQYF. CDR3 nucleotides: TGTGCCAGCAGCTTAGTTCGGTCAGAGACCCAGTACTTC. The variable domain in full, completed from reference TRBV7-2 and TRBJ2-5, reads GAGVSQSPSNKVTEKGKDVELRCDPISGHTALYWYRQSLGQGLEFLIYFQGNSAPDKSGLPSDRFSAERTGGSVSTLTIQRTQQEDSAVYLCASSLVRSETQYFGPGTRLLVL.

J is TRBJ2-7 and V is TRBV29-1; TRBD2 matches at 12 bases. The V gene's germline CDR1 is SQVTM and CDR2 ANQGSEA. This CDR3 has 15 amino acids. Trimming at V came to 4 bases and at J to 3 bases, leaving 7 bases not matched to a gene. The CDR3 spells CSVATSGGLIYEQYF. The CDR3 DNA reads as TGCAGCGTTGCGACTAGCGGGGGCCTTATCTACGAGCAGTACTTC.

Regarding this clonotype: A read error may produce the germline difference seen at one junction end. The chain recombines TRBV19 with TRBJ2-3; no firm D call. The CDR3 runs 13 residues. Germline values: CDR1 LNHDA, CDR2 SQIVND (reference sequence). CDR3 region: CAGSIEVRDTQYF. CDR3 bases: TGTGCCGGTAGTATAGAGGTACGAGATACGCAGTATTTT.

The CDR3 protein is CAISEYTSGYEQYF. CDR3 coding DNA: TGTGCCATCAGTGAGTATACTAGCGGCTACGAGCAGTACTTC. V gene TRBV10-3 combines with J gene TRBJ2-7; 8 bases line up with TRBD2. J gave up 3 bases and V 1 base, and 2 bases lay outside the gene matches. The CDR3 contains 14 residues. Germline lookup yields CDR1 ENHRY and CDR2 SYGVKD.

This clonotype showed up many times. The chain couples TRBV6-5 to TRBJ1-1; unclear D gene. The V end was cut by 2 bases, the J end by 5 bases, with 6 bases between. The CDR3 contains 12 residues. Germline CDR1 and CDR2: MNHEY and SVGAGI. The CDR3 region is CASSYHGTEAFF. The CDR3 region has the DNA TGTGCCAGCAGTTACCACGGTACTGAAGCTTTCTTT.

This clonotype is deemed medium-sized (0.01 to 0.1%). The chain is built from TRBV24-1 and TRBJ2-1; TRBD1 is a possible D gene (5 bases). Trimming cost V 4 bases and J 2 bases, with 11 bases left between them. CDR3 length equals 15 residues. Germline values: CDR1 KGHDR, CDR2 SFDVKD. The CDR3 nucleotides read TGTGCCACCAGTGAGGGGCGGATGCCCTACAATGAGCAGTTCTTC. Translating it yields CATSEGRMPYNEQFF.

This clonotype occurred once. The DNA for the CDR3 is TGCAGCGTCGCCACCCCCAGGTTGGGACCCAATGAGCAGTTCTTC. This codes for CSVATPRLGPNEQFF. The chain recombines TRBV29-1 with TRBJ2-1, with D perhaps assigned TRBD1 or TRBD2 (5 bases each). Germline V gene lookup returns CDR1 SQVTM and CDR2 ANQGSEA. Trimming removed 6 bases at V and 6 bases at J, with 21 bases between. This CDR3 is 15 amino acids long.

The rearrangement joins TRBV7-2 to TRBJ1-1; TRBD1 is a possible D gene (5 bases). V lost 0 bases, J lost 3 bases, and 17 bases lay in between. Per germline, CDR1 SGHTA and CDR2 FQGNSA. The CDR3 totals 17 residues. CDR3 amino acids: CASSLAGVGRSHTEAFF. DNA for the CDR3: TGTGCCAGCAGCTTAGCGGGGGTTGGGAGGTCCCACACTGAAGCTTTCTTT.

This clonotype came up a few times. The J gene is TRBJ1-2, the V gene TRBV29-1; TRBD1 aligns across 10 bases. The J segment lost 6 bases and the V segment lost 7 bases, leaving 5 bases of the junction unmatched. Germline V lookup: CDR1 SQVTM, CDR2 ANQGSEA. CDR3 length: 12 residues. As DNA, the CDR3 is TGCAGCGCAGGACAGGGGGAGAATGGCTACACCTTC. Translating it yields CSAGQGENGYTF.

This clonotype has only a few counts. The genes are TRBV29-1 and TRBJ1-2; D is undetermined. Germline V gene lookup returns CDR1 SQVTM and CDR2 ANQGSEA. The CDR3 is 11 amino acids. V lost 4 bases, J lost 4 bases, and 7 bases lay in between. The CDR3 DNA reads as TGCAGCGTTGTCGAGGCCTATGGCTACACCTTC. Its protein product is CSVVEAYGYTF.

The rearrangement joins TRBV24-1 to TRBJ2-1; D may be TRBD1 (6 bases). This CDR3 is built from 14 residues. Germline loops: CDR1 KGHDR, CDR2 SFDVKD. Trimming cost V 5 bases and J 1 base, with 8 bases left between them. CDR3 sequence: CATSAGQSYNEQFF. The DNA of the CDR3 is TGTGCCACCAGTGCCGGACAGTCCTACAATGAGCAGTTCTTC.